This TCR beta chain was profiled in a study of cytomegalovirus exposure and HLA in healthy donors. V was clipped by 8 bases and J by 6 bases; unmatched bases: 10. CDR1 and CDR2 (germline): MDHEN, SYDVKM. The CDR3 is 15 residues long. Notes on this clone: Its antigen is unknown.

The study ran its PCR with 60 Vbeta and 13 Jbeta primers. Only in-frame clones appear in the TCRdb table, and some are missing; sequencing was by immunoSEQ multiplex PCR. The data contain 95,000 to 150,000 clones, 60% to 85% of them singletons. Whole-study findings and limits: CMV antigen specificity of three CMV-associated chains was confirmed in vitro. A later analysis reported that several of the most significant clusters appeared to be linked to common viral pathogens, among them Epstein-Barr virus. In an earlier analysis, about 87% or about 30%: the productive usage of most TCR beta V segments. DRB1 showed the most TCR associations and HLA-C the fewest in a later analysis, as rates varied by HLA locus.

The chain employs TRBV28 and TRBJ2-1; 10 nucleotides agree with TRBD2. The sequencing input was PBMCs. This sequence was found in a female donor in good health and CMV-seronegative. CDR3 coding DNA: TGTGCCAGCGAACCAAGCGGGAGGGGTGGCAATGAGCAGTTCTTC. This translates into CASEPSGRGGNEQFF. The full variable domain, its missing parts supplied by reference TRBV28 and TRBJ2-1, is DVKVTQSSRYLVKRTGEKVFLECVQDMDHENMFWYRQDPGLGLRLIYFSYDVKMKEKGDIPEGYSVSREKKERFSLILESASTNQTSMYLCASEPSGRGGNEQFFGPGTRLTVL.